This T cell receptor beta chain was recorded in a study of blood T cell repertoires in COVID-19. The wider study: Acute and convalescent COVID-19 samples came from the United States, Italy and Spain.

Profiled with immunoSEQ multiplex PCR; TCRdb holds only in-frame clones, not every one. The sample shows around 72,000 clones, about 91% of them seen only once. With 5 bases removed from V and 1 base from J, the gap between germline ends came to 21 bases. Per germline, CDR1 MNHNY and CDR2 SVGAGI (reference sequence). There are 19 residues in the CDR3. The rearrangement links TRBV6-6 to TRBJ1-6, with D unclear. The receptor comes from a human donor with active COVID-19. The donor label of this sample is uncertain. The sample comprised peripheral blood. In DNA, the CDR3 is TGTGCCAGCAGTCCCCCCGGGATGTCCCTTCGATCCTATAATTCACCCCTCCACTTT. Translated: CASSPPGMSLRSYNSPLHF.